This TCR beta chain was sequenced during a study of neoadjuvant anti-PD-1 for oral cavity cancer. Regarding the study as a whole: Higher pretreatment Treg/Th17 ratios tracked higher pretreatment blood clonality.

Most PBMC samples had 480 ng input DNA in six replicates. Some clones are missing from TCRdb's copy, which holds only in-frame ones; the method was immunoSEQ multiplex PCR. The data contain about 16,000 clones, approximately 60% of them seen just once; the ten biggest clones take up around 2.7%. PBMCs were not maintained or expanded in culture before analysis. Turning to this clone: Its antigen is unidentified.

The CDR3 contains 15 residues. V shed 6 bases, J shed 2 bases, and the junction held 6 bases outside the gene matches. Germline values: CDR1 MNHNY, CDR2 SVGAGI (reference sequence). The sample in question was PBMCs, obtained before nivolumab (anti-PD-1) treatment. The source is a person between 35 and 79 years old with oral cavity squamous cell carcinoma. V usage is TRBV6-6 and J usage is TRBJ2-7; 11 bases align to TRBD2. For the CDR3, the DNA is TGTGCCAGCAGCCCCGGGACTAGCGGAACCTACGAGCAGTACTTC. Its protein product is CASSPGTSGTYEQYF.